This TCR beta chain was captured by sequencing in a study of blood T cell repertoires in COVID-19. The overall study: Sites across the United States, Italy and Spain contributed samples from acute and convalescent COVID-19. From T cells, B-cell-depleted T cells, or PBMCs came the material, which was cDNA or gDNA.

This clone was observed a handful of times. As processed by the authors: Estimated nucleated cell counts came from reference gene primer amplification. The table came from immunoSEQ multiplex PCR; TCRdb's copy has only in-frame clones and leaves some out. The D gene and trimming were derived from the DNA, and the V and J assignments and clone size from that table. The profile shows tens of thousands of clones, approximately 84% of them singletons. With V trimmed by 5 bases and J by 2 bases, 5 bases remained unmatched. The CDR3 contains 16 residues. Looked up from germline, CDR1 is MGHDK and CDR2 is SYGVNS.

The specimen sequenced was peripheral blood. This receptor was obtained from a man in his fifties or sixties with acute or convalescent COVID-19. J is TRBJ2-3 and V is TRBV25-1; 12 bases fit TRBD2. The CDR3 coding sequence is TGTGCCAGCAGTAGCGGACTAGCGGGGCTCACAGATACGCAGTATTTT. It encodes CASSSGLAGLTDTQYF.